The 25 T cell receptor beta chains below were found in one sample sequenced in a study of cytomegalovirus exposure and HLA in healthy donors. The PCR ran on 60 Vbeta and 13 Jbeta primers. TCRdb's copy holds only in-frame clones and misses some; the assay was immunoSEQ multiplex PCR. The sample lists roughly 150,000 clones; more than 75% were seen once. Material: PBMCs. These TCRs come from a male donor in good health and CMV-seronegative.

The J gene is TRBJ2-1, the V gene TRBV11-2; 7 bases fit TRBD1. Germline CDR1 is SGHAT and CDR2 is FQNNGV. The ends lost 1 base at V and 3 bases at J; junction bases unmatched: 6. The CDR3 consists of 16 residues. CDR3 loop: CASSLVTGINYNEQFF. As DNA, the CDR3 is TGTGCCAGCAGCTTAGTGACAGGGATAAACTACAATGAGCAGTTCTTC.

The CDR3 DNA reads TGCGCCAGCAGCTCCCAGGACAGGGGGTCGTACGAGCAGTACTTC. Residues: CASSSQDRGSYEQYF. The chain links TRBV4-1 to TRBJ2-7; TRBD1 matches at 10 bases. The germline gives CDR1 MGHRA, CDR2 YSYEKL. The CDR3 length is 15 residues. Trimming at V came to 5 bases and at J to 4 bases, leaving 8 bases not matched to a gene.

The DNA of the CDR3 is TGTGCCAGTAGTGCGCAGGGGGCGCGGAATCAGCCCCAGCATTTT. Amino acids: CASSAQGARNQPQHF. V is TRBV19 and J is TRBJ1-5, with 8 bases identical to TRBD1. Looked up from germline, CDR1 is LNHDA and CDR2 is SQIVND (reference sequence). The V and J ends lost 5 bases and 4 bases, in that order; junction bases with no gene match: 7. The CDR3 runs 15 residues.

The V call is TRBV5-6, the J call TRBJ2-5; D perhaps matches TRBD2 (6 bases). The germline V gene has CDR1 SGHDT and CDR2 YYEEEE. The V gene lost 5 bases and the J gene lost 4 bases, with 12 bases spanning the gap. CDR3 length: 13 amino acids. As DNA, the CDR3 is TGTGCCAGCAGGGGACTGGGGGGAGAGACCCAGTACTTC. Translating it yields CASRGLGGETQYF.

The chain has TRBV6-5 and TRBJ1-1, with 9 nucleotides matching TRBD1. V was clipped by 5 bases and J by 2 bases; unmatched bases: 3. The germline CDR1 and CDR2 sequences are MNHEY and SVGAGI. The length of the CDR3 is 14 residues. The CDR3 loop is CASSRTGANTEAFF. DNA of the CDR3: TGTGCCAGCAGTAGGACAGGGGCCAACACTGAAGCTTTCTTT.

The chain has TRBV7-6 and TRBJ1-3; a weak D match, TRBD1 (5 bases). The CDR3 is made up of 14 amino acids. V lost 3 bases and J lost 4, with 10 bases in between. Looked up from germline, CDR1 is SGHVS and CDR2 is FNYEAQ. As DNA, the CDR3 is TGTGCCAGCAGCTTGGGGGGACTCGGAAACACCATATATTTT. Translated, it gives CASSLGGLGNTIYF. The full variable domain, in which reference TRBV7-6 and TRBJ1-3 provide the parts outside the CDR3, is GAGVSQSPRYKVTKRGQDVALRCDPISGHVSLYWYRQALGQGPEFLTYFNYEAQQDKSGLPNDRFSAERPEGSISTLTIQRTEQRDSAMYRCASSLGGLGNTIYFGEGSWLTVV.

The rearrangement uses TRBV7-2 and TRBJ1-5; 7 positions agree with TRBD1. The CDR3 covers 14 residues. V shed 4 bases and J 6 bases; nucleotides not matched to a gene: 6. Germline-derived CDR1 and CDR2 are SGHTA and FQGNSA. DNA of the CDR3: TGTGCCAGCAGCTCGACAGGGCTTGGTCAGCCCCAGCATTTT. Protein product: CASSSTGLGQPQHF.

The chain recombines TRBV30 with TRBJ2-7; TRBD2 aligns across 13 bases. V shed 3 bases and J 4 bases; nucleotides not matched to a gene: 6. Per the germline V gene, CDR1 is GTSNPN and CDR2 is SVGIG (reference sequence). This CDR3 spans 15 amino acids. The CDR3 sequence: CAWSPWTSGSYEQYF. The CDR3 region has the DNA TGTGCCTGGAGCCCCTGGACTAGCGGGAGTTACGAGCAGTACTTC. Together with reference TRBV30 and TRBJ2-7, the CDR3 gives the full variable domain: SQTIHQWPATLVQPVGSPLSLECTVEGTSNPNLYWYRQAAGRGLQLLFYSVGIGQISSEVPQNLSASRPQDRQFILSSKKLLLSDSGFYLCAWSPWTSGSYEQYFGPGTRLTVT.

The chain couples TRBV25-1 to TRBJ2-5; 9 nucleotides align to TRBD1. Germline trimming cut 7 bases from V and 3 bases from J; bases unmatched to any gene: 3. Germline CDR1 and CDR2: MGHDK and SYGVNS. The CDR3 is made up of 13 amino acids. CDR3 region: CASTGTGKETQYF. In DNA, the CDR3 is TGTGCCAGCACCGGGACAGGGAAAGAGACCCAGTACTTC. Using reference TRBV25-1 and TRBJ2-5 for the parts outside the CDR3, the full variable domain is EADIYQTPRYLVIGTGKKITLECSQTMGHDKMYWYQQDPGMELHLIHYSYGVNSTEKGDLSSESTVSRIRTEHFPLTLESARPSHTSQYLCASTGTGKETQYFGPGTRLLVL.

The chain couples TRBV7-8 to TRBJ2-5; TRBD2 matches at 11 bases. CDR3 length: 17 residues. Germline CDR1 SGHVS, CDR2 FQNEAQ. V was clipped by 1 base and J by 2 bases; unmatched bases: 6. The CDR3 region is CASSLGDLAGGQETQYF. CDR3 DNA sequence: TGTGCCAGCAGCTTAGGGGATCTAGCGGGGGGTCAAGAGACCCAGTACTTC.

CDR3 sequence reads: CASAYSASGISYEQYF. The CDR3, as DNA: TGTGCCAGCGCTTATTCGGCTAGCGGGATCTCCTACGAGCAGTACTTC. The J gene is TRBJ2-7, the V gene TRBV7-8; 9 bases line up with TRBD2. Germline CDR1 reads SGHVS; CDR2 reads FQNEAQ. J was trimmed by 0 bases and V by 8 bases; bases with no gene match: 11. The CDR3 is 16 amino acids.

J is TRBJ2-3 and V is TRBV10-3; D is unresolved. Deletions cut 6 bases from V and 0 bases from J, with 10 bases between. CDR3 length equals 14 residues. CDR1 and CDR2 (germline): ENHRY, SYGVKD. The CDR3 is CAIRQDPSTDTQYF. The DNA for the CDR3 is TGTGCCATCAGGCAGGATCCTAGCACAGATACGCAGTATTTT.

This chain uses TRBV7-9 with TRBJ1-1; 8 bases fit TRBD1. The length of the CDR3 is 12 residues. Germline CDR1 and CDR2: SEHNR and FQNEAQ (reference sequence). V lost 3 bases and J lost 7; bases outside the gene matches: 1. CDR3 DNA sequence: TGTGCCAGCAGCTTGGGGACAGGTGAAGCTTTCTTT. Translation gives CASSLGTGEAFF.

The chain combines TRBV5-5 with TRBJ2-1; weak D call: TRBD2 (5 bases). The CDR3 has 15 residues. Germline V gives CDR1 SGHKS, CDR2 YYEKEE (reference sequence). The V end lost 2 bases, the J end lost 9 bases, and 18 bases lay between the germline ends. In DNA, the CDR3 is TGTGCCAGCAGCTTATTTCTTCTGGCGGGCAGTGAGCAGTTCTTC. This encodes CASSLFLLAGSEQFF.

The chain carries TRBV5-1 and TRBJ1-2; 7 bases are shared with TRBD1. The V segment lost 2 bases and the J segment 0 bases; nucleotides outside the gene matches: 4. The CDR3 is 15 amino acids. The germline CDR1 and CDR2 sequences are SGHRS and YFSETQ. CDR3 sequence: CASSFGQATNYGYTF. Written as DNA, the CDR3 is TGCGCCAGCAGCTTCGGACAGGCTACTAACTATGGCTACACCTTC.

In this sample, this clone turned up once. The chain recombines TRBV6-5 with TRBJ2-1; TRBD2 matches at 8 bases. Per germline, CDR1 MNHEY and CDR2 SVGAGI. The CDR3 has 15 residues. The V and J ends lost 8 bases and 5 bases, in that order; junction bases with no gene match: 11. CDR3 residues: CASWIGAGGNNEQFF. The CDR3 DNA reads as TGTGCCAGCTGGATTGGGGCGGGGGGTAACAATGAGCAGTTCTTC.

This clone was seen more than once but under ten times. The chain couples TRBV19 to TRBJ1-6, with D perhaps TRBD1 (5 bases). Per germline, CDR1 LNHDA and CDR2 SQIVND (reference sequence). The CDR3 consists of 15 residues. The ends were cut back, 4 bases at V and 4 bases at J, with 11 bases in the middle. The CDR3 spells CASSKRTTYNSPLHF. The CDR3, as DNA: TGTGCCAGTAGTAAACGGACAACATATAATTCACCCCTCCACTTT.

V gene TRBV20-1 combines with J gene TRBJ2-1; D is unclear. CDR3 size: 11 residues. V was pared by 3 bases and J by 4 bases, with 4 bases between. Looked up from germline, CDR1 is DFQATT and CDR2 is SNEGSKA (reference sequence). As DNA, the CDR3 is TGCAGTGCTAGCCCGTACAATGAGCAGTTCTTC. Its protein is CSASPYNEQFF.

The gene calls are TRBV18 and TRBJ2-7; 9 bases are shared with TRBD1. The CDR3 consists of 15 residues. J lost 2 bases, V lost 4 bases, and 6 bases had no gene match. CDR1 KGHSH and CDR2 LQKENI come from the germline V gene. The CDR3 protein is CASSLGQGPTYEQYF. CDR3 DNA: TGTGCCAGCTCACTAGGACAGGGGCCAACCTACGAGCAGTACTTC. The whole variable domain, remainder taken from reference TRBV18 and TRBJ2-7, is NAGVMQNPRHLVRRRGQEARLRCSPMKGHSHVYWYRQLPEEGLKFMVYLQKENIIDESGMPKERFSAEFPKEGPSILRIQQVVRGDSAAYFCASSLGQGPTYEQYFGPGTRLTVT.

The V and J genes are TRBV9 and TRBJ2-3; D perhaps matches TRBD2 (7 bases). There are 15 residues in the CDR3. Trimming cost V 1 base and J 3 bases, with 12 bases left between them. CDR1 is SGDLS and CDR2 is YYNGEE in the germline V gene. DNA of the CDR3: TGTGCCAGCAGCGTATTCGGGGGGCAGACAGATACGCAGTATTTT. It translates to CASSVFGGQTDTQYF.

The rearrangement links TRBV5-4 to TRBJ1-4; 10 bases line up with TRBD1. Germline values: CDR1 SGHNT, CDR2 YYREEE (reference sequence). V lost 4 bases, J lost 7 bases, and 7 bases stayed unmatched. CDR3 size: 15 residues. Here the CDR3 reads CASSDRQGAVEKLFF. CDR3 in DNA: TGTGCCAGCAGCGACCGACAGGGGGCTGTTGAAAAACTGTTTTTT.

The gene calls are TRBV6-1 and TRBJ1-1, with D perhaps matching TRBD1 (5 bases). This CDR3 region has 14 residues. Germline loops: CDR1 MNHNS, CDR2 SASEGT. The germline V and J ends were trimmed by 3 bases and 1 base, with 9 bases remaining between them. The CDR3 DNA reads TGTGCCAGCAGTGATGGAGGGGAGAACACTGAAGCTTTCTTT. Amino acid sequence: CASSDGGENTEAFF.

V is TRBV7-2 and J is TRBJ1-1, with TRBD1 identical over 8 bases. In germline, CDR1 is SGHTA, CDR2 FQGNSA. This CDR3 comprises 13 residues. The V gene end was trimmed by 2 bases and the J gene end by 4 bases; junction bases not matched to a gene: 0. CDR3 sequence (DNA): TGTGCCAGCAGCTTAACAGGGGGCACTGAAGCTTTCTTT. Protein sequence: CASSLTGGTEAFF.

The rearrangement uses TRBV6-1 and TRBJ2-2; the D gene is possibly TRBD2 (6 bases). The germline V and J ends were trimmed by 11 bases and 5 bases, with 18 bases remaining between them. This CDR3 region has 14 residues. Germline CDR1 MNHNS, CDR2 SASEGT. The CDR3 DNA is TGTGCCCACAAGCCCCCGGGAGAAACCGGGGAGCTGTTTTTT. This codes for CAHKPPGETGELFF.

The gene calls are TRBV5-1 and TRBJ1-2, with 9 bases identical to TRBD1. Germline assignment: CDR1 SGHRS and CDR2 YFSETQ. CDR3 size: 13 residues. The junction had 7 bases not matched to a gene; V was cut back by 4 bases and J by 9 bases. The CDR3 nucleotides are TGCGCCAGCAGCCCAGGACAGGGGCCAAGCTACACCTTC. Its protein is CASSPGQGPSYTF.